This TCR beta chain was identified during a study of shared clonotypes between healthy human individuals. Study summary: CD4 naive and memory got three plates each, CD8 naive two, CD8 memory one. Notes on the study in general: Deeper or shallower sequencing was expected to change how clonotypes are shared among donors. The study found lower generation probabilities in non-shared clonotypes than in those shared by all four donors.

Germline CDR1 is SGDLS and CDR2 is YYNGEE. The CDR3 sequence is 13 residues long. V gave up 3 bases and J gave up 2 bases, with 9 bases separating them. Points on this clone: Its antigen is unknown.

The repertoire was sequenced with immunoSEQ multiplex PCR; TCRdb's copy has only in-frame clones and lacks some. There are approximately 1.5 million clones in the sample; 98% occur only once, and approximately 0.44% lies in the top ten. The clonotype originates from a man aged 25-40 years in good health. Sequencing was performed on naive CD4+ T cells sorted from blood. The subset was: CD45RA+ positively selected. This chain links TRBV9 with TRBJ2-7; D unresolved. The CDR3 bases are TGTGCCAGCAGCGCGGCGAATACCTACGAGCAGTACTTC. Its protein product is CASSAANTYEQYF.